The clone carrying this T cell receptor (beta chain) was seen repeatedly, ten times or more. This library used roughly 400 ng RNA and molecular barcoded adaptors spanning alpha/delta and beta/gamma chains. TCRdb reprocessed the reads with MiXCR, giving one entry per CDR3 protein. Of about 38,000 distinct CDR3 sequences detected, roughly 15% appear once; the ten largest clones hold about 25%. The data were obtained in a study of read filtering for tumor transcriptome and immune sequencing. About the research overall: The cohort had over 16 men and under 15 women aged about 47 to 90, mean roughly 65 years. About 8 patients were R-ISS I, about 16 were R-ISS II, 7 were R-ISS III. IR-seq gave about 3.5 to 10.27 million TCR reads per sample; RNA-seq gave roughly 80 to 1,300.

The ends were cut back, 3 bases at V and 2 bases at J, with 9 bases in the middle. The CDR3 covers 14 residues. The germline V gene encodes CDR1 MGHDK and CDR2 SYGVNS. The sequenced sample was a population of CD138-negative cells sorted from bone marrow. The TCR sequence derives from a donor aged 40 or over with multiple myeloma. This sequence joins TRBV25-1 and TRBJ2-3; D gene uncertain. CDR3 sequence reads: CASSDGRITDTQYF. The CDR3 nucleotides read TGTGCCAGCAGTGACGGCAGGATCACAGATACGCAGTATTTT.